This entry features one TCR beta chain sequence. The sample comes from a study of blood T cell repertoires in COVID-19. Study overall: Samples representing acute and convalescent COVID-19 were sourced from the United States, Italy and Spain.

The Seattle patients, enrolled during active infection, were followed longitudinally. Unmatched junction bases numbered 8, after V lost 3 bases and J lost 4 bases. Germline V gives CDR1 SQVTM, CDR2 ANQGSEA. The CDR3 runs to 15 residues. Original handling: Using reference gene primer amplification, nucleated cell counts were estimated. Sequenced by immunoSEQ multiplex PCR; TCRdb stores in-frame clones only, minus some. V and J calls plus clone size are reproduced from that table; the DNA served to infer D and trimming. The profile shows a few hundred thousand clones, approximately 89% of them singletons.

The V call is TRBV29-1, the J call TRBJ2-1, with 8 bases that match TRBD2. The sequenced sample consisted of peripheral blood. This TCR was recovered from a woman aged 25 to 45 with COVID-19, enrolled during active disease. CDR3 bases: TGCAGCGTTGATGCGGGGGGTGGTATTTACAATGAGCAGTTCTTC. Its protein is CSVDAGGGIYNEQFF.